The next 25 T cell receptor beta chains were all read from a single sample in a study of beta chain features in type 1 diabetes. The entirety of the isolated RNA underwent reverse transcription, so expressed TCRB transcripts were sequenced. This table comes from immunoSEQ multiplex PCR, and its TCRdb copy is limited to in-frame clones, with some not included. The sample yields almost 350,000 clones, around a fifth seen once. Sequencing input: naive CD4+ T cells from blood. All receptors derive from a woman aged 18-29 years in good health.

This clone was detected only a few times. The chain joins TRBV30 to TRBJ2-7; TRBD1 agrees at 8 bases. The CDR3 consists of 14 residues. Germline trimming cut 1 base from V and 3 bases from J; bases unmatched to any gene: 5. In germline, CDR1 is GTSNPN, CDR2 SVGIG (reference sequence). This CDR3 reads CAWSADRGYYEQYF. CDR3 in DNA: TGTGCCTGGAGTGCTGACAGGGGTTACTACGAGCAGTACTTC.

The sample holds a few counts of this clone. The CDR3: CAISDLFVPQHF. The CDR3 coding sequence is TGTGCCATCAGTGACTTGTTCGTGCCCCAGCATTTT. The rearrangement links TRBV10-3 to TRBJ1-5; no reliable D call. CDR3 length: 12 amino acids. The ends were cut back, 3 bases at V and 9 bases at J, with 9 bases in the middle. Germline loops: CDR1 ENHRY, CDR2 SYGVKD.

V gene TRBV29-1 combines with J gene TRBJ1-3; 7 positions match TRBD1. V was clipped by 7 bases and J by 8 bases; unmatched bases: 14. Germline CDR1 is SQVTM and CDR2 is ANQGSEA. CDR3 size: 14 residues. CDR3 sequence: CSARPGTVGDTIYF. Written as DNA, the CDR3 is TGCAGCGCTCGGCCCGGGACAGTTGGTGACACCATATATTTT.

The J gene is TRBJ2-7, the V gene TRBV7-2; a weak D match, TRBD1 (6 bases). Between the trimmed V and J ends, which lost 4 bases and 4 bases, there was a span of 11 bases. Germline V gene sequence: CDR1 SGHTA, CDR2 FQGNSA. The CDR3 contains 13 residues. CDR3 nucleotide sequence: TGTGCCAGCAGCTCGGACAGACAATACGAGCAGTACTTC. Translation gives CASSSDRQYEQYF.

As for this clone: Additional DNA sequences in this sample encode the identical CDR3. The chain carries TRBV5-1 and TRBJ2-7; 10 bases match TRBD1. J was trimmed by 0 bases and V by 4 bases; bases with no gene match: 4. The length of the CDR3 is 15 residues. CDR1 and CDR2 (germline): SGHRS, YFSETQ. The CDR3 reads CASSPRDRGSYEQYF. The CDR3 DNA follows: TGCGCCAGCAGCCCACGGGACAGGGGCTCCTACGAGCAGTACTTC.

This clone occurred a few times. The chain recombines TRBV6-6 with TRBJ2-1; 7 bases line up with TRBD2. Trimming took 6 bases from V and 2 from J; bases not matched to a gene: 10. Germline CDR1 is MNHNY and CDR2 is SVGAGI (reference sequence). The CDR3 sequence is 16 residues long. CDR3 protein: CASSHRGRAPYNEQFF. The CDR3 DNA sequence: TGTGCCAGCAGCCATAGAGGGAGGGCCCCCTACAATGAGCAGTTCTTC.

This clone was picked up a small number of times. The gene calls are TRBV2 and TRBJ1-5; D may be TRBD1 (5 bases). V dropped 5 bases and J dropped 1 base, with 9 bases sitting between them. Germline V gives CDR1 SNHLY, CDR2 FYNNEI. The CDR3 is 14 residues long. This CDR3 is CASSSDSSNQPQHF. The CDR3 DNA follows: TGTGCCAGCAGTTCCGACAGCAGCAATCAGCCCCAGCATTTT.

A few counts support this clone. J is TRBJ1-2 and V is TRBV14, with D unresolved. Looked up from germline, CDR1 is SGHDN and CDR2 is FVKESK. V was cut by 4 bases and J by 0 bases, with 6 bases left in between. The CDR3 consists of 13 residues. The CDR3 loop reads CASSLGANYGYTF. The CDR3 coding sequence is TGTGCCAGCAGCCTCGGGGCTAACTATGGCTACACCTTC.

This CDR3 is CASSFGGGTGTDTQYF. The CDR3 region has the DNA TGTGCCAGCAGCTTCGGGGGTGGGACAGGCACAGATACGCAGTATTTT. This chain links TRBV9 with TRBJ2-3; tentatively, D is TRBD1 (7 bases). Germline CDR1 reads SGDLS; CDR2 reads YYNGEE. Trimming took 4 bases from V and 1 from J, leaving 16 bases between them. CDR3 size: 16 residues.

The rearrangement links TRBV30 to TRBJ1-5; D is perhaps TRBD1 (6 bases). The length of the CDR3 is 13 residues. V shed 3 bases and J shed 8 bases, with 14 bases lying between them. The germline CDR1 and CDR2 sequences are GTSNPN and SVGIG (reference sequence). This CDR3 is CAWSRQVREPQHF. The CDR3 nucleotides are TGTGCCTGGAGCCGACAGGTTAGAGAGCCCCAGCATTTT.

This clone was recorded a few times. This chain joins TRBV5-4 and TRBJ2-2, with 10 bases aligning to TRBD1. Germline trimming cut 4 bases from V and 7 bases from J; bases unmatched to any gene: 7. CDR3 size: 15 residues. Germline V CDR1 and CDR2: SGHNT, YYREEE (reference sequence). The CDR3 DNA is TGTGCCAGCAGCCCGGGACAGGGGACTGTCGGGGAGCTGTTTTTT. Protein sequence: CASSPGQGTVGELFF.

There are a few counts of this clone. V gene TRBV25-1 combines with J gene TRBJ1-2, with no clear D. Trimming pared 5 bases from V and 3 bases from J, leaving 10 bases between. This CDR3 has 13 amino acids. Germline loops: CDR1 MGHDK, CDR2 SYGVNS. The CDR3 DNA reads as TGTGCCAGCAGTCGGGGTTTGGACTATGGCTACACCTTC. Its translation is CASSRGLDYGYTF.

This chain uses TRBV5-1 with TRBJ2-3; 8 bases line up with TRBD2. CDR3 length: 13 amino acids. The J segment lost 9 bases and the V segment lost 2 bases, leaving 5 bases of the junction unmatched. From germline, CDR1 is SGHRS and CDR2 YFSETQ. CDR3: CASSLSGRSTQYF. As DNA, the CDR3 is TGCGCCAGCAGCTTAAGCGGGAGAAGCACGCAGTATTTT.

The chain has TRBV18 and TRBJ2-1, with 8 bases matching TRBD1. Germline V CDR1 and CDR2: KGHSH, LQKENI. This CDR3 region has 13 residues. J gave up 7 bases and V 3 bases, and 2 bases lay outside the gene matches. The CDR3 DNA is TGTGCCAGCTCACCCCGGACAGGGAATGAGCAGTTCTTC. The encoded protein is CASSPRTGNEQFF.

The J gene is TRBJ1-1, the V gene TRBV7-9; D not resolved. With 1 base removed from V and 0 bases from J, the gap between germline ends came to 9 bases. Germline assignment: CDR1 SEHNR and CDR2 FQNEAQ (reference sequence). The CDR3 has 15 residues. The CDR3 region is CASSLVEFMNTEAFF. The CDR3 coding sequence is TGTGCCAGCAGCTTAGTAGAGTTCATGAACACTGAAGCTTTCTTT.

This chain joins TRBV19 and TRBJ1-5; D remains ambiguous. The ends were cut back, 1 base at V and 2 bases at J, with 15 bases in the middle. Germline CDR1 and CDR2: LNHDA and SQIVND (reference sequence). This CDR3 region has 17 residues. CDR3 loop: CASSIAGRTRGNQPQHF. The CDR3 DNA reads TGTGCCAGTAGTATAGCGGGCCGAACGAGGGGCAATCAGCCCCAGCATTTT.

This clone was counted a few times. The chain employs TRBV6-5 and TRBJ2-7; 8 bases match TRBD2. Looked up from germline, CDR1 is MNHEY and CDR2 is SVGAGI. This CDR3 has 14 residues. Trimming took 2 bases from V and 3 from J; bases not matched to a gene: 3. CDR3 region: CASSYGRGVYEQYF. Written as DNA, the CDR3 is TGTGCCAGCAGTTACGGGCGGGGGGTCTACGAGCAGTACTTC.

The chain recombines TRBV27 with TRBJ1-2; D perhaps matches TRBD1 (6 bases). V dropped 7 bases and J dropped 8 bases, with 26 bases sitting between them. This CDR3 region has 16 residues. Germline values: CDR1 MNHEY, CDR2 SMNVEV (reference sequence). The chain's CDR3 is CASISLRQGSLGGYTF. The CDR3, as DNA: TGTGCCAGCATAAGTCTTCGGCAGGGGTCTCTTGGGGGCTACACCTTC.

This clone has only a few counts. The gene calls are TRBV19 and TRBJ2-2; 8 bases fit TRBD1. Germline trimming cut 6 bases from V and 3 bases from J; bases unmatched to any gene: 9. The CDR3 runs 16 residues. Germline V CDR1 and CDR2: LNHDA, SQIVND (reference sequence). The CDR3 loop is CASRTRGTGDTGELFF. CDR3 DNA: TGTGCCAGTAGGACACGTGGGACAGGAGACACCGGGGAGCTGTTTTTT.

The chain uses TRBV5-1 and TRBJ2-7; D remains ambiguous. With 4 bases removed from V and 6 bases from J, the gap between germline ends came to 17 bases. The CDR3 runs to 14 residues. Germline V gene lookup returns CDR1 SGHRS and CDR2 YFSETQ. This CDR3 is CASSPLNSPGEQYF. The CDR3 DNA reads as TGCGCCAGCAGCCCCCTGAATAGCCCTGGCGAGCAGTACTTC.

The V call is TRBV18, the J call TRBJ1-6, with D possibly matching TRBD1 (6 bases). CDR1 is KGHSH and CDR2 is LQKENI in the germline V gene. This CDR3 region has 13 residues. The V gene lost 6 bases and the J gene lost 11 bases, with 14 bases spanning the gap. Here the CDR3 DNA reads TGTGCCAGCTCTCCAATTGACAGGCCACCCCTCCACTTT. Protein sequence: CASSPIDRPPLHF.

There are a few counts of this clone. In DNA form, the CDR3 reads TGTGCCAGCAAGGTAGCGGGGGGCACAGATACGCAGTATTTT. Encoded protein: CASKVAGGTDTQYF. J is TRBJ2-3 and V is TRBV6-5; TRBD2 agrees at 9 bases. The V gene end was trimmed by 7 bases and the J gene end by 1 base; junction bases not matched to a gene: 3. The CDR3 is 14 amino acids. Germline CDR1 MNHEY, CDR2 SVGAGI.

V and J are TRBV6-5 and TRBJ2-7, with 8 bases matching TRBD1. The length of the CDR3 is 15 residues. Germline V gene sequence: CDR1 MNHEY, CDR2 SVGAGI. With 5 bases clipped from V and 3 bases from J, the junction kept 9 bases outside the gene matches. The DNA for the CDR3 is TGTGCCAGCAGTCGGACCGGGACAGGACTCTACGAGCAGTACTTC. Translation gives CASSRTGTGLYEQYF.

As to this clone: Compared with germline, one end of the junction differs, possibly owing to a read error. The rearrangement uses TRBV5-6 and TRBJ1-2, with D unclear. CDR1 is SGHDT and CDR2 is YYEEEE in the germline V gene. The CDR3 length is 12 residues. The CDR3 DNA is TGTGCCAGCAGGAGACATGACTATGGCCACACCTTC. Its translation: CASRRHDYGHTF.

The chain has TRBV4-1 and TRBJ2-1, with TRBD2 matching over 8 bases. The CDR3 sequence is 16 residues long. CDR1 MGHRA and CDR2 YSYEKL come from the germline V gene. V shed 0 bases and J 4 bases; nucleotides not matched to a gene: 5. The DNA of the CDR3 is TGCGCCAGCAGCCAAGATGGCAGCGGGAGTTACAATGAGCAGTTCTTC. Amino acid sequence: CASSQDGSGSYNEQFF.